Included here is one TCR beta chain sequence, with context. Its cognate antigen is unknown. This entry is derived from a study of shared clonotypes between healthy human individuals. Whole-study findings and limits: Against clonotypes common to all four donors, non-shared ones had lower generation probabilities.

Data came from immunoSEQ multiplex PCR; TCRdb stores just in-frame clones and leaves some out. The sample shows around 1.1 million clones, 77% of them seen only once. J lost 2 bases, V lost 5 bases, and 3 bases had no gene match. Germline V CDR1 and CDR2: MNHEY, SMNVEV (reference sequence). CDR3 length equals 15 residues. The receptor's source is a young man in good health. Some clones in this sample may be carry-over from other donors' samples. What was sequenced was memory CD4+ T cells from PBMCs. Subset given: CD45RA-negative fraction. The V and J genes are TRBV27 and TRBJ2-6; TRBD2 matches 7 bases. This CDR3 is CASSPRGAGANVLTF. CDR3 DNA sequence: TGTGCCAGCAGTCCCCGGGGGGCTGGGGCCAACGTCCTGACTTTC.